A single sample gave rise to the 27 T cell receptor beta chains below, sequenced in a study of regulatory T cells in long-lasting Graves disease. With iRepertoire HTBI primers and Arm-PCR of CDR3 regions, TCR beta libraries were built. TCRdb re-called the multiplex PCR reads with MiXCR, one entry per CDR3 protein. The sample has fewer than 650,000 distinct CDR3 sequences, around 15% seen once. Time point denoted: newly diagnosed GD, antithyroid drugs for less than 3 months. There was RNA extracted from PBMCs, and the TCR library was made from it. Separately, the same data were catalogued under a study of T cells in Graves' hyperthyroidism and ophthalmopathy.

Source: peripheral blood mononuclear cells (PBMCs), taken at new diagnosis, from a patient treated with antithyroid drugs. The receptor set was obtained from a man aged 18 to 35 with Graves disease.

This clonotype has only one observation. One base away lies a much larger clone, so this may be a sequencing read error. The genes are TRBV12-3 or TRBV12-4 and TRBJ2-2, with D possibly matching TRBD2 (5 bases). The CDR3 spans 11 residues. The DNA for the CDR3 is TGTGCCAGCAGTTTTCCCGGGGAGCTGCTTTTT. The encoded protein is CASSFPGELLF.

The genes are TRBV7-2 and TRBJ2-2; D gene unclear. The germline V gene has CDR1 SGHTA and CDR2 FQGNSA. The CDR3 is 17 residues long. V lost 0 bases and J 2 bases, leaving 13 bases between the germline ends. As DNA, the CDR3 is TGTGCCAGCAGCTTAGCGCCATCCGGCGTAAACACCGGGGAGCTGTTTTTT. Its translation is CASSLAPSGVNTGELFF.

The sample holds many counts of this clonotype. The chain uses TRBV7-9 and TRBJ1-2, with a possible D match to TRBD1 (5 bases). CDR1 is SEHNR and CDR2 is FQNEAQ in the germline V gene (reference sequence). V was clipped by 1 base and J by 8 bases, with 17 bases between them. This CDR3 is 15 amino acids long. CDR3 amino acids: CASSLVPPGGNGYTF. DNA of the CDR3: TGTGCCAGCAGCTTAGTCCCCCCCGGGGGGAACGGCTACACCTTC. Using reference TRBV7-9 and TRBJ1-2 for the parts outside the CDR3, the full variable domain is DTGVSQNPRHKITKRGQNVTFRCDPISEHNRLYWYRQTLGQGPEFLTYFQNEAQLEKSRLLSDRFSAERPKGSFSTLEIQRTEQGDSAMYLCASSLVPPGGNGYTFGSGTRLTVV.

In its sample, this clonotype was seen many times. This rearrangement joins TRBV3-1 to TRBJ2-1, with D possibly being TRBD2 (5 bases). The CDR3 has 16 residues. V lost 4 bases and J 9 bases, leaving 22 bases between the germline ends. Germline CDR1 reads LGHDT; CDR2 reads YNNKEL (reference sequence). CDR3 nucleotide sequence: TGTGCCAGCAGCCCTCGCCGGGGAAGGTCGGATTTTGAGCAGTTCTTC. This encodes CASSPRRGRSDFEQFF.

The chain links TRBV7-2 to TRBJ1-5; D is unresolved. The germline V and J ends were trimmed by 7 bases and 6 bases, with 13 bases remaining between them. This CDR3 is built from 13 residues. Germline V gives CDR1 SGHTA, CDR2 FQGNSA. The CDR3 sequence: CASTTEDSQPQHF. DNA of the CDR3: TGTGCCAGCACCACCGAGGATAGTCAGCCCCAGCATTTT.

This clonotype has just a few counts. CDR3 sequence reads: CASSSRSGLNEKLFF. The DNA for the CDR3 is TGCGCCAGCAGCTCCCGGTCCGGACTAAATGAAAAACTGTTTTTT. The genes are TRBV5-1 and TRBJ1-4; D is unresolved. There are 15 residues in the CDR3. CDR1 is SGHRS and CDR2 is YFSETQ in the germline V gene. V was cut by 3 bases and J by 5 bases, with 14 bases left in between.

This clonotype appeared a few times. V and J are TRBV5-6 and TRBJ2-5, with 9 bases that match TRBD2. CDR1 is SGHDT and CDR2 is YYEEEE in the germline V gene. The CDR3 is 14 amino acids. J was trimmed by 5 bases and V by 2 bases; bases with no gene match: 4. Here the CDR3 DNA reads TGTGCCAGCAGCTTCGGGACTAGCTGGGAGACCCAGTACTTC. Residues: CASSFGTSWETQYF.

V and J are TRBV24-1 and TRBJ2-1; 7 bases match TRBD2. CDR1 and CDR2 from the germline V gene are KGHDR and SFDVKD. The CDR3 is made up of 15 amino acids. Trimming took 4 bases from V and 7 from J; bases not matched to a gene: 9. The CDR3 sequence is CATSDGGRPGNEQFF. In DNA, the CDR3 is TGTGCCACCAGTGACGGGGGGAGGCCGGGGAATGAGCAGTTCTTC.

This clonotype occurred many times. This chain joins TRBV2 and TRBJ1-5; possibly TRBD1 for D (6 bases). Germline V gene sequence: CDR1 SNHLY, CDR2 FYNNEI. The CDR3 is 14 residues long. V lost 8 bases and J 0 bases, leaving 11 bases between the germline ends. Written as DNA, the CDR3 is TGTGCCAGCGGGACACCTAATAGCAATCAGCCCCAGCATTTT. It specifies CASGTPNSNQPQHF.

The chain links TRBV7-2 to TRBJ2-5; TRBD2 agrees at 9 bases. With 1 base clipped from V and 6 bases from J, the junction kept 9 bases outside the gene matches. The CDR3 extends over 16 amino acids. The V gene's germline CDR1 is SGHTA and CDR2 FQGNSA. The CDR3 is CASSLELASGTKTQYF. The CDR3 nucleotides read TGTGCCAGCAGCTTAGAACTGGCTAGCGGGACGAAGACCCAGTACTTC.

This clonotype was seen a few times. This rearrangement joins TRBV30 to TRBJ2-1; 9 bases map to TRBD1. The germline gives CDR1 GTSNPN, CDR2 SVGIG (reference sequence). Trimming took 1 base from V and 4 from J; bases not matched to a gene: 8. This CDR3 is 16 amino acids long. CDR3 protein: CAWSGGRGQGYNEQFF. CDR3 sequence (DNA): TGTGCCTGGAGTGGCGGCCGGGGACAGGGTTACAATGAGCAGTTCTTC.

This chain links TRBV30 with TRBJ2-2; D is unresolved. Germline V gene data show CDR1 as GTSNPN and CDR2 as SVGIG (reference sequence). CDR3 length: 14 amino acids. Between the trimmed V and J ends, which lost 8 bases and 4 bases, there was a span of 17 bases. The CDR3 DNA is TGTGCCAGCAGCTTAAGTTTTGGCACCGGGGAGCTGTTTTTT. It encodes CASSLSFGTGELFF.

The J gene is TRBJ1-4, the V gene TRBV6-1; TRBD1 agrees at 7 bases. The CDR3 loop spans 14 amino acids. Germline values: CDR1 MNHNS, CDR2 SASEGT. V dropped 7 bases and J dropped 5; count of bases not matched to a gene: 7. CDR3 nucleotide sequence: TGTGCCAGCAAACCCGGGACAGCCAATGAAAAACTGTTTTTT. Translation gives CASKPGTANEKLFF.

This clonotype was seen repeatedly, ten times or more. The CDR3 loop is CAISRVDGNSPLHF. In DNA form, the CDR3 reads TGTGCCATCAGTAGGGTCGACGGTAATTCACCCCTCCACTTT. V usage is TRBV10-3 and J usage is TRBJ1-6, with D unclear. The germline V gene has CDR1 ENHRY and CDR2 SYGVKD. V was shortened by 5 bases and J by 6 bases, with 11 bases between the two germline ends. The CDR3 is 14 amino acids.

This clonotype was recorded many times. This chain connects TRBV13 to TRBJ1-2; 8 nucleotides line up with TRBD1. The CDR3 is 14 residues long. CDR1 and CDR2 from the germline V gene are PRHDT and FYEKMQ (reference sequence). The V and J ends lost 3 bases and 4 bases, in that order; junction bases with no gene match: 4. The CDR3 DNA reads TGTGCCAGCAGCTTTGCAGGGGGCGGCTATGGCTACACCTTC. Residues: CASSFAGGGYGYTF.

This clonotype was found many times. The J gene is TRBJ1-2, the V gene TRBV28; D perhaps matches TRBD1 (5 bases). Trimming took off 6 bases at V and 6 bases at J, with 14 bases between the two ends. This CDR3 contains 13 residues. CDR1 is MDHEN, CDR2 SYDVKM, per germline. The CDR3 reads CASSLSPGNGYTF. CDR3 sequence (DNA): TGTGCCAGCAGCTTGTCTCCAGGGAATGGCTACACCTTC.

The chain combines TRBV6-1 with TRBJ2-5; D is possibly TRBD2 (6 bases). From germline, CDR1 is MNHNS and CDR2 SASEGT. CDR3 length: 15 amino acids. V was clipped by 6 bases and J by 3 bases, with 17 bases between them. The CDR3 DNA reads as TGTGCCAGCAGCCTTGGGGGAGCGGGTGAAGAGACCCAGTACTTC. It codes for CASSLGGAGEETQYF.

The chain has TRBV2 and TRBJ1-5; D might be TRBD1 (5 bases). CDR1 and CDR2 from the germline V gene are SNHLY and FYNNEI. V was cut by 6 bases and J by 4 bases, with 16 bases left in between. CDR3 length equals 15 residues. For the CDR3, the DNA is TGTGCCAGCAGGGGGGAGTATGTGACGAATCAGCCCCAGCATTTT. Its translation: CASRGEYVTNQPQHF. Combining the CDR3 with reference TRBV2 and TRBJ1-5 gives the whole variable domain EPEVTQTPSHQVTQMGQEVILRCVPISNHLYFYWYRQILGQKVEFLVSFYNNEISEKSEIFDDQFSVERPDGSNFTLKIRSTKLEDSAMYFCASRGEYVTNQPQHFGDGTRLSIL.

There are many counts of this clonotype. This rearrangement joins TRBV7-9 to TRBJ2-1, with D maybe TRBD1 (6 bases). Deletions cut 1 base from V and 2 bases from J, with 9 bases between. This CDR3 is 15 amino acids long. Germline assignment: CDR1 SEHNR and CDR2 FQNEAQ (reference sequence). This CDR3 is CASSLEGHPYNEQFF. The CDR3 coding sequence is TGTGCCAGCAGCTTAGAGGGACACCCCTACAATGAGCAGTTCTTC.

This clonotype was counted many times. A much larger clone is a single base away; this may be a read error. V gene TRBV2 combines with J gene TRBJ2-7; D unresolved. V was shortened by 7 bases and J by 0 bases, with 7 bases between the two germline ends. Germline CDR1 is SNHLY and CDR2 is FYNNEI. The CDR3 is 12 residues long. The CDR3 DNA reads as TGTGCCAGCAACCCTCACTCCTACGAGCAGTACTTC. Translating it yields CASNPHSYEQYF.

V gene TRBV10-3 combines with J gene TRBJ1-5; tentative D call: TRBD1 (5 bases). Trimming pared 7 bases from V and 5 bases from J, leaving 15 bases between. The germline gives CDR1 ENHRY, CDR2 SYGVKD. The CDR3 sequence is 14 residues long. The CDR3 nucleotides are TGTGCCATCAACCCCGCAGGGCCCCATCAGCCCCAGCATTTT. Amino acids: CAINPAGPHQPQHF.

In this sample, this clonotype turned up many times. The chain carries TRBV7-6 and TRBJ2-3; maybe TRBD2 (6 bases). The ends were cut back, 5 bases at V and 1 base at J, with 16 bases in the middle. The CDR3 contains 16 residues. Per germline, CDR1 SGHVS and CDR2 FNYEAQ. This CDR3 is CASSPTGGRGTDTQYF. As DNA, the CDR3 is TGTGCCAGCAGCCCGACCGGGGGTAGGGGCACAGATACGCAGTATTTT.

This chain joins TRBV7-8 and TRBJ2-3, with a weak D call TRBD2 (5 bases). V was shortened by 5 bases and J by 2 bases, with 8 bases between the two germline ends. Germline-derived CDR1 and CDR2 are SGHVS and FQNEAQ. The length of the CDR3 is 13 residues. The CDR3 here is CASSRGVTDTQYF. CDR3 sequence (DNA): TGTGCCAGCAGCCGGGGAGTCACAGATACGCAGTATTTT.

The chain links TRBV7-9 to TRBJ2-1, with 10 bases that match TRBD2. Looked up from germline, CDR1 is SEHNR and CDR2 is FQNEAQ (reference sequence). J lost 0 bases, V lost 5 bases, and 7 bases had no gene match. This CDR3 has 17 residues. CDR3 amino acids: CASSPTSSGSSYNEQFF. DNA for the CDR3: TGTGCCAGCAGCCCCACCTCTAGCGGGAGCTCCTACAATGAGCAGTTCTTC.

This clonotype was observed many times. The chain employs TRBV25-1 and TRBJ1-2; D gene ambiguous. Trimming left V 8 bases short and J 1 base short, with 8 bases between. This CDR3 contains 12 residues. Looked up from germline, CDR1 is MGHDK and CDR2 is SYGVNS. The CDR3 region has the DNA TGTGCCAGCCGTAAGAATAACTATGGCTACACCTTC. Amino acids: CASRKNNYGYTF.

This clonotype was found a few times. V usage is TRBV3-1 and J usage is TRBJ1-3; weak D call: TRBD1 (5 bases). CDR1 and CDR2 from the germline V gene are LGHDT and YNNKEL (reference sequence). The CDR3 has 16 amino acids. The V gene lost 4 bases and the J gene lost 0 bases, with 13 bases spanning the gap. Here the CDR3 reads CASSLGQGSSGNTIYF. The CDR3 DNA reads TGTGCCAGCAGCCTCGGACAAGGAAGCTCTGGAAACACCATATATTTT.

This clonotype has at least ten counts. The chain recombines TRBV7-9 with TRBJ2-3; TRBD2 matches at 7 bases. After removal of 3 bases from V and 0 bases from J, the junction contained 6 bases not matched to a gene. The CDR3 consists of 16 residues. Germline V CDR1 and CDR2: SEHNR, FQNEAQ (reference sequence). CDR3 in DNA: TGTGCCAGCAGCTTTCCGCGGGAGCGGAGCACAGATACGCAGTATTTT. It specifies CASSFPRERSTDTQYF.